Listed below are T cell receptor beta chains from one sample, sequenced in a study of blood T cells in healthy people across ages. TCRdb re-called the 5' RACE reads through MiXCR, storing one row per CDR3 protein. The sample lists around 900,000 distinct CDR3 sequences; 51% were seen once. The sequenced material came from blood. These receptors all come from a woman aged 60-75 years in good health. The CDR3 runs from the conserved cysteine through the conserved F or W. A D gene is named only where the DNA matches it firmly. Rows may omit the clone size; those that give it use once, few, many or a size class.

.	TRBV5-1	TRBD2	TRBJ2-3	TGCGCCAGCAGCTCTCCGGGACTAGCGGGACCTAGCACAGATACGCAGTATTTT	CASSSPGLAGPSTDTQYF
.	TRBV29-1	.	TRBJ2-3	TGCAGCGTTGAGGGGATCCGGGATCAATTGATCACAGATACGCAGTATTTT	CSVEGIRDQLITDTQYF
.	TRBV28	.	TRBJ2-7	TGTGCCAGCAGTTTTCAGGTCGAGTCCTACGAGCAGTACTTC	CASSFQVESYEQYF
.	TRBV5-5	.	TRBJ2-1	TGTGCCAGCAGCACCACAGGGAGCTCCTACAATGAGCAGTTCTTC	CASSTTGSSYNEQFF
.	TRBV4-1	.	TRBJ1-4	TGCGCCAGCAGCCAAGAGGGGGGCAGCCGTGAAAAACTGTTTTTT	CASSQEGGSREKLFF
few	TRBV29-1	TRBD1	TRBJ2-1	TGCAGCGGTGGGACAGGGCTCAATGAGCAGTTCTTC	CSGGTGLNEQFF
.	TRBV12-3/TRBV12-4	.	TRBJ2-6	TGTGCCAGCAGGCCTGCAGGCTCTGGGGCCAACGTCCTGACTTTC	CASRPAGSGANVLTF
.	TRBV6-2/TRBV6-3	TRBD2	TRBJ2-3	TGTGCCAGCAGAGTAGCGGGAGCAGATACGCAGTATTTT	CASRVAGADTQYF
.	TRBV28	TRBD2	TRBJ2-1	TGTGCCAGCAGTCCATTAAGCGGGAGGGCCGAGAATGAGCAGTTCTTC	CASSPLSGRAENEQFF
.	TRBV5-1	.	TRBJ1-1	TGCGCCAGCAGTGCAGAAGTTCGGGGCACTGAAGCTTTCTTT	CASSAEVRGTEAFF
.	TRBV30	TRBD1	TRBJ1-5	TGTGCCTGGGAACCGGGACAGGGGGCCCAGCCCCAGCATTTT	CAWEPGQGAQPQHF
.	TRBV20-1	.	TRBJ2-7	TGCAGCGCCCCAGATCGGTCCTACGAGCAGTACTTC	CSAPDRSYEQYF
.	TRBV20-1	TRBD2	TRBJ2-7	TGCAGTGCTAGAGATTGGTCTAGCGGGTTCTACGAGCAGTACTTC	CSARDWSSGFYEQYF
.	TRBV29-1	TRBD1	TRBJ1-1	TGCACCATAAGACAGGGTGGGAACACTGAAGCTTTCTTT	CTIRQGGNTEAFF
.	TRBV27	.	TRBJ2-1	TGTGCCAGCAGTTTAGTTATCGGGAGCTCCTACAATGAGCAGTTCTTC	CASSLVIGSSYNEQFF
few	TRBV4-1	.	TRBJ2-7	TGCGCCAGCAGCCAAGATGGCCCCCCACCGGACGAGCAGTACTTC	CASSQDGPPPDEQYF
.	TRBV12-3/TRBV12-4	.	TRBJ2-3	TGTGCCAGCAGAAGTAGCGGCACAGATACGCAGTATTTT	CASRSSGTDTQYF
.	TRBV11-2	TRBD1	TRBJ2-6	TGTGCCAGCAGCTTAAACAGGGGTCTCCTCTCTGGGGCCAACGTCCTGACTTTC	CASSLNRGLLSGANVLTF
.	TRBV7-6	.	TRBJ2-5	TGTGCCAGCAGTTCTTACAGCCAAGAGACCCAGTACTTC	CASSSYSQETQYF
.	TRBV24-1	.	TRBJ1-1	TGTGCCACGTCTGGTGGCACTGAAGCTTTCTTT	CATSGGTEAFF
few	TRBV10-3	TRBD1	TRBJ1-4	TGTGCCATCAGTGAGTCCAAGACAGGGAATGAAAAACTGTTTTTT	CAISESKTGNEKLFF
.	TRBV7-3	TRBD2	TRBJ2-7	TGTGCCAGCAGCTATAGCGGGCCTAACAATGAGCAGTACTTC	CASSYSGPNNEQYF
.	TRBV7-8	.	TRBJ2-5	TGTGCCAGCAGCCCCCACCAGGGCCCACAAGAGACCCAGTACTTC	CASSPHQGPQETQYF
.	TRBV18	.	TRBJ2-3	TGTGCCAGCTCACCACGGACTGGAAGACTCACAGATACGCAGTATTTT	CASSPRTGRLTDTQYF
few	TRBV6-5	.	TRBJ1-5	TGTGCCAGCAAGGGGGGTGGCAATCAGCCCCAGCATTTT	CASKGGGNQPQHF
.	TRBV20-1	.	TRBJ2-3	TGCAGTGCTAGAGAAAGTTGGGGACAAATTAGCACAGATACGCAGTATTTT	CSARESWGQISTDTQYF
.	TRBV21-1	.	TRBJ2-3	TGTGCCAGCAGCAAAGCCGGGCTCACAGAGTCTACAGATACGCAGTATTTT	CASSKAGLTESTDTQYF
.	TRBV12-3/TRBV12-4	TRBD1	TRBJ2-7	TGTGCCAGCAGTACATGGGACAGGGGCGGATACGAGCAGTACTTC	CASSTWDRGGYEQYF
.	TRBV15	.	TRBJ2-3	TGTGCCACCAGCAGAGATGATGGGGCAGATACGCAGTATTTT	CATSRDDGADTQYF
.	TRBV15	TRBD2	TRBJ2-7	TGTGCCACCAGCAACTGGACTAGCGGGAGTATCTACGAGCAGTACTTC	CATSNWTSGSIYEQYF
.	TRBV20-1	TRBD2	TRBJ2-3	TGCAGTACTTATAGCGGGCACTACGGCACAGATACGCAGTATTTT	CSTYSGHYGTDTQYF
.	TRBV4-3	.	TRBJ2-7	TGCGCCAGCAGCCAAGGAAGGGCGGGGAGCTCCTACGAGCAGTACTTC	CASSQGRAGSSYEQYF